This T cell receptor beta chain originates from a study of T cells after yellow fever vaccination. Study overall: When fractions had low cell numbers, they were prepared with SMART-Seq v4 Ultra Low Input. Notes on the study in general: Within FACS-sorted repertoires, abundant clonotypes contaminating from the bulk population could be present. Peaking on day 5 versus 15, the secondary response was faster but weaker.

V lost 5 bases and J lost 4; bases outside the gene matches: 12. Germline CDR1 reads DFQATT; CDR2 reads SNEGSKA (reference sequence). CDR3 length equals 15 residues. One entry per CDR3 protein results from TCRdb running MiXCR on the 5' RACE reads. The table shows 250,000 or so distinct CDR3 sequences, with around 3.5% occurring only once. This clonotype was counted many times. What it binds is not known. The chain is built from TRBV20-1 and TRBJ2-3, with 7 bases aligning to TRBD2. The specimen was PBMCs, collected 15 days after the yellow fever booster vaccination. The receptor's source is a man younger than 35 who received the YFV17D yellow fever vaccine. This chain's CDR3 is CSAPVGGSVADTQYF. CDR3 in DNA: TGCAGTGCTCCGGTGGGGGGGTCGGTCGCAGATACGCAGTATTTT.